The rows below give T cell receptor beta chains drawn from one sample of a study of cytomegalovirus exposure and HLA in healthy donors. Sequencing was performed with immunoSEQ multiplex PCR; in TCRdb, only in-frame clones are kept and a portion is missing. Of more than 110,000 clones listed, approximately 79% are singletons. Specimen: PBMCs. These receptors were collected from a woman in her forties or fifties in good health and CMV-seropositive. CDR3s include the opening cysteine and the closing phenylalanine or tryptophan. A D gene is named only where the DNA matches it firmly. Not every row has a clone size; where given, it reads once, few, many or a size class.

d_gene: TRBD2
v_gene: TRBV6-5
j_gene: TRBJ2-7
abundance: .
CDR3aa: CASSRGGTYEQYF
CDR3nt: TGTGCCAGCAGCCGGGGGGGGACTTACGAGCAGTACTTC

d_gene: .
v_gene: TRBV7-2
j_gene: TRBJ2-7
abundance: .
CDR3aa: CASSFSQGIPYEQYF
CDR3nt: TGTGCCAGCAGCTTTTCACAGGGCATCCCCTACGAGCAGTACTTC

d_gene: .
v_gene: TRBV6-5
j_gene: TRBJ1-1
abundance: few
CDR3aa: CASSSGVTEAFF
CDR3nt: TGTGCCAGCAGCTCAGGGGTAACTGAAGCTTTCTTT

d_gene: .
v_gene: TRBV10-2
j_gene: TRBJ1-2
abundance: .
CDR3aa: CASSPVRGAGGYTF
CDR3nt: TGCGCCAGCAGTCCAGTCCGGGGGGCCGGTGGCTACACCTTC

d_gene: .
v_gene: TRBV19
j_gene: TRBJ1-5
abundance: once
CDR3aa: CASSIGGGGMPQHF
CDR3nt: TGTGCCAGTAGTATAGGGGGGGGAGGGATGCCCCAGCATTTT

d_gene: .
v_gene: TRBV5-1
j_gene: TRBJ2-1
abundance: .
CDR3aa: CASSTDGDSYNEQFF
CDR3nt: TGCGCCAGCAGCACGGACGGGGATTCCTACAATGAGCAGTTCTTC

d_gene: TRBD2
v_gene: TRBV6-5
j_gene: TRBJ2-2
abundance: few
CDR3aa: CASSYRLADTGELFF
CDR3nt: TGTGCCAGCAGTTATAGGCTAGCGGACACCGGGGAGCTGTTTTTT

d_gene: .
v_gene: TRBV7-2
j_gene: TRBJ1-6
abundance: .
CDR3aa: CASSFFQGNNSPLHF
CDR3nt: TGTGCCAGCAGCTTTTTCCAGGGGAATAATTCACCCCTCCACTTT

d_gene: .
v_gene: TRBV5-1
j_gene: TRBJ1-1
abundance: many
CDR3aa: CASSFTGNTEAFF
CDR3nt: TGCGCCAGCAGCTTCACAGGGAACACTGAAGCTTTCTTT

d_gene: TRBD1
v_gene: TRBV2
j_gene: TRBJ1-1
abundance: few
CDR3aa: CASSGARGDGTEAFF
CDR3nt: TGTGCCAGCAGTGGGGCCAGGGGGGATGGGACTGAAGCTTTCTTT

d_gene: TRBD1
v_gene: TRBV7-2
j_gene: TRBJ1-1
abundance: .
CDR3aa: CASSFTGETEAFF
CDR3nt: TGTGCCAGCAGTTTCACAGGGGAAACTGAAGCTTTCTTT

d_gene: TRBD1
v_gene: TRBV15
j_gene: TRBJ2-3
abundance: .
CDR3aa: CATSPQGQETDTQYF
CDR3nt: TGTGCCACCAGCCCCCAAGGACAGGAAACAGATACGCAGTATTTT

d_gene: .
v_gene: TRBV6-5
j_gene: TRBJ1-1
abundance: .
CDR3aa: CASRKRGLMNTEAFF
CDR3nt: TGTGCCAGCAGAAAAAGGGGCCTCATGAACACTGAAGCTTTCTTT

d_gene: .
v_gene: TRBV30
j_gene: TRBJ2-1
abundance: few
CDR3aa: CAWGLSIYYEQFF
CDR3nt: TGTGCCTGGGGACTTAGTATTTACTATGAGCAGTTCTTC

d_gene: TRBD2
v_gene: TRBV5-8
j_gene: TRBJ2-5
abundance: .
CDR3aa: CASSLGAGARTQYF
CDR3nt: TGTGCCAGCAGCTTGGGAGCGGGGGCAAGGACCCAGTACTTC

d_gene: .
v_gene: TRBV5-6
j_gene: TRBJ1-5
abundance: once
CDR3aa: CASSFGGQPQHF
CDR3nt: TGTGCCAGCAGCTTCGGGGGGCAGCCCCAGCATTTT

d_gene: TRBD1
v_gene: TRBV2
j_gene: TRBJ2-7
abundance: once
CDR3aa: CASSVDRGSYEQYF
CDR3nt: TGTGCCAGCAGTGTAGACAGGGGATCCTACGAGCAGTACTTC